This TCR beta chain is drawn from a study of regulatory T cells in long-lasting Graves disease. This clonotype was detected a few times. As to time point: persistent/refractory GD, antithyroid drugs over 5 years with positive TRAb. There was RNA extracted from PBMCs, and the TCR library was made from it. Arm-PCR with iRepertoire HTBI primers amplified the CDR3 regions for these TCR beta libraries. Authors' processing steps: Samples jointly harbored about 65 TRBV and fewer than 15 TRBJ segments. TCRdb reprocessed the multiplex PCR reads with MiXCR, giving one entry per CDR3 protein. The V and J calls shown here were made by TCRdb, not taken from the authors' results. The sample lists roughly 500,000 distinct CDR3 sequences; around 21% were seen once. The CDR3 is made up of 12 amino acids. Deletions cut 1 base from V and 4 bases from J, with 8 bases between. Germline V gene lookup returns CDR1 DFQATT and CDR2 SNEGSKA (reference sequence).

The V call is TRBV20-1, the J call TRBJ2-7; D is unclear. The sequence came from a female donor with Graves disease. The source material was peripheral blood mononuclear cells (PBMCs), sampled when the disease was refractory, from a patient treated with antithyroid drugs. The CDR3 nucleotides read TGCAGTGCTAGAGGCACGCCGTACGAGCAGTACTTC. Its protein is CSARGTPYEQYF.